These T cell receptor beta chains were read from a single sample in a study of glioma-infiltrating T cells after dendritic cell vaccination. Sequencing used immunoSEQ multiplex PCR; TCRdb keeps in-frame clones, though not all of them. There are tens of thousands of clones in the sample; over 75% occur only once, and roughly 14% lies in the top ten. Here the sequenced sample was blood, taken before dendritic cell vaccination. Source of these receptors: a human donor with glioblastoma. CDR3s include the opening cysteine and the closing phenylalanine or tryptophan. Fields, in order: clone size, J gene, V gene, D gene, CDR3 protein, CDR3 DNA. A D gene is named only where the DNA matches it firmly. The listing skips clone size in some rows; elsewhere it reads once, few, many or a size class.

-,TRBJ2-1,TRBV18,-,CASSPLGQGTFYNEQFF,TGTGCCAGCTCACCGCTGGGGCAGGGAACGTTCTACAATGAGCAGTTCTTC
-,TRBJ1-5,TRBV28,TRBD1,CASREAGTGNQPQHF,TGTGCCAGCAGGGAGGCCGGGACAGGGAATCAGCCCCAGCATTTT
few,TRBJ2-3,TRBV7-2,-,CASSFGSAGDTQYF,TGTGCCAGCAGCTTTGGCTCCGCGGGTGATACGCAGTATTTT
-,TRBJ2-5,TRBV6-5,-,CASSRSHQETQYF,TGTGCCAGCAGTCGAAGCCATCAAGAGACCCAGTACTTC
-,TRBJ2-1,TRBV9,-,CASRAGSSSYNEQFF,TGTGCCAGCAGAGCTGGTTCAAGCTCCTACAATGAGCAGTTCTTC
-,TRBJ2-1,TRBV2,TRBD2,CAMEAGGYNEQFF,TGTGCCATGGAGGCGGGAGGATACAATGAGCAGTTCTTC
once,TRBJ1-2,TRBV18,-,CASSPDLHSPFYTF,TGTGCCAGCTCACCTGACCTACACAGTCCCTTCTACACCTTC
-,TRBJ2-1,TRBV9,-,CASSVSLGEQFF,TGTGCCAGCAGCGTATCTCTAGGTGAGCAGTTCTTC
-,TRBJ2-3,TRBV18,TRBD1,CASSPPYGTAQYF,TGTGCCAGCTCACCACCCTACGGGACAGCGCAGTATTTT
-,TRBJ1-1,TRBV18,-,CASSPRQANTEAFF,TGTGCCAGCTCACCACGACAGGCGAACACTGAAGCTTTCTTT
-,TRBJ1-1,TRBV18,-,CASSPPSREGTEAFF,TGTGCCAGCTCACCACCGAGCAGGGAGGGCACTGAAGCTTTCTTT
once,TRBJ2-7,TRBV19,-,CASSMWDKYEQYF,TGTGCCAGTAGTATGTGGGACAAATACGAGCAGTACTTC
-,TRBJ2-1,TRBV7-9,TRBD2,CASSYVPGLALSYNEQFF,TGTGCCAGCAGCTACGTCCCGGGACTAGCGCTTTCCTACAATGAGCAGTTCTTC
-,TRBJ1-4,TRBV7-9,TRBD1,CASSSGTGTNEKLFF,TGTGCCAGCAGCTCTGGGACAGGCACTAATGAAAAACTGTTTTTT
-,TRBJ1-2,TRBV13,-,CASSGRDGYTF,TGTGCCAGCAGCGGCAGGGATGGCTACACCTTC
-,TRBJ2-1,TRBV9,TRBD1,CASSARDRGYNEQFF,TGTGCCAGCAGCGCCCGGGACAGGGGTTACAATGAGCAGTTCTTC
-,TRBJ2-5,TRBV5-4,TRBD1,CASSPWRQGGEETQYF,TGTGCCAGCAGCCCCTGGCGACAGGGGGGCGAGGAGACCCAGTACTTC
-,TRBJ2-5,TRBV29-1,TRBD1,CSVGGDREWGTQYF,TGCAGCGTTGGTGGCGACAGGGAGTGGGGGACCCAGTACTTC
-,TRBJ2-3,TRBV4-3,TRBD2,CASSQVLGLAGATDTQYF,TGCGCCAGCAGCCAAGTGTTGGGACTAGCGGGGGCAACAGATACGCAGTATTTT
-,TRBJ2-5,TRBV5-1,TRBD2,CASLNGEGPQETQYF,TGCGCCAGCCTCAACGGGGAGGGCCCACAAGAGACCCAGTACTTC
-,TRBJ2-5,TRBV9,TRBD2,CASSVGGLSGRGETQYF,TGTGCCAGCAGCGTAGGAGGGCTTAGCGGGAGGGGTGAGACCCAGTACTTC
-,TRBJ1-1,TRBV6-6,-,CASSLTGGNTEAFF,TGTGCCAGCAGTTTGACAGGAGGGAACACTGAAGCTTTCTTT
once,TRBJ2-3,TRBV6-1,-,CASTRDRDTQYF,TGTGCCAGCACCAGAGACAGGGATACGCAGTATTTT
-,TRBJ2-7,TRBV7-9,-,CASSRKAGDYEQYF,TGTGCCAGCAGCCGCAAGGCGGGTGACTACGAGCAGTACTTC